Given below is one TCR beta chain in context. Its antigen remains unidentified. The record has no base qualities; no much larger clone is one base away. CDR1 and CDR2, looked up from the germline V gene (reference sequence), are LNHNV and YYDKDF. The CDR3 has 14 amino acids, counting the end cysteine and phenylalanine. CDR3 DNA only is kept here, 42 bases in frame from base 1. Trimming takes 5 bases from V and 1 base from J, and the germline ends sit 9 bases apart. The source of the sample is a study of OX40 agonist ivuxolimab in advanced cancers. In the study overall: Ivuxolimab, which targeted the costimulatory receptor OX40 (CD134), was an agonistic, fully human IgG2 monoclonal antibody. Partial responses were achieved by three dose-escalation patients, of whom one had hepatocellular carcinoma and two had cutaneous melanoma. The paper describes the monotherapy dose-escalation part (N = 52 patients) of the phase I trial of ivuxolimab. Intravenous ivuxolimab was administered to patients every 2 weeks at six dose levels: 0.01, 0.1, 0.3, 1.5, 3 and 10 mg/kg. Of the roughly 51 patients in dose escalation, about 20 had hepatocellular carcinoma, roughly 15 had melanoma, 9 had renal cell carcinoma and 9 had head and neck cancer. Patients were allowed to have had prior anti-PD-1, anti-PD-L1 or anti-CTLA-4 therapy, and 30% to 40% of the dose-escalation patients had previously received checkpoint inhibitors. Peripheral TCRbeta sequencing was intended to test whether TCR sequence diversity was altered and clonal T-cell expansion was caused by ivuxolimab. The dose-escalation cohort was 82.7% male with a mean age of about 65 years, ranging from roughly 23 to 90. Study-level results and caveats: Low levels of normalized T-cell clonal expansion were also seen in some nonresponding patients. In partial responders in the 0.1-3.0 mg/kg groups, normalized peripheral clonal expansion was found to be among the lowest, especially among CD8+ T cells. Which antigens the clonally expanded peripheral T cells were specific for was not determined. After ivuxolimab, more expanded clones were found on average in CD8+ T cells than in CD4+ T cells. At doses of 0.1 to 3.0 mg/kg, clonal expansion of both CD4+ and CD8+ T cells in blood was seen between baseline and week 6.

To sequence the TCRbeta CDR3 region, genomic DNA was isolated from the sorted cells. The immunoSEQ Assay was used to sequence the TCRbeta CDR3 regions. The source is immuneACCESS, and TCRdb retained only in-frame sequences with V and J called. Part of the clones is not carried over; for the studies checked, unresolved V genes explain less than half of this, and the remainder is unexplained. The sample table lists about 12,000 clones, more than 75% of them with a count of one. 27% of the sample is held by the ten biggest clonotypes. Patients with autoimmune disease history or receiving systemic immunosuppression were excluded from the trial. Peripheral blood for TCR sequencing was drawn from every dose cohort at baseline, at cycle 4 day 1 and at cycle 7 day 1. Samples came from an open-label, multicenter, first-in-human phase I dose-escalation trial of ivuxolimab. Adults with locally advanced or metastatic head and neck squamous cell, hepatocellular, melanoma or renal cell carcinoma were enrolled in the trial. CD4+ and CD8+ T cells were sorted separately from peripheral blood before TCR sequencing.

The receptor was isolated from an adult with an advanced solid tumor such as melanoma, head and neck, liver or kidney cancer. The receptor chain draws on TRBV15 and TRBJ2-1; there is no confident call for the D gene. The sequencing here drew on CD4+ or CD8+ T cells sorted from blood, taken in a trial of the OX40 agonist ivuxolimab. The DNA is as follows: TGTGCCACCAGCCCCCAAAGGTCCTACAATGAGCAGTTCTTC. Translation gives CATSPQRSYNEQFF.